This record looks at one T cell receptor beta chain sequence and its context. The data originate from a study of cytomegalovirus exposure and HLA in healthy donors. PCR amplification relied on 60 Vbeta primers (plus 13 Jbeta primers). TCRdb's copy holds only in-frame clones and misses some; the assay was immunoSEQ multiplex PCR. Among around 150,000 clones, approximately 80% were seen once, and the ten largest hold about 9.6%. This CDR3 has 11 residues. V lost 7 bases, J lost 1 base, and 4 bases lay in between. Germline CDR1 is MNHNS and CDR2 is SASEGT. The source is a man between 18 and 29 years old in good health and CMV-seropositive. The chain recombines TRBV6-1 with TRBJ1-1, with D unresolved. The material sequenced was PBMCs. In DNA, the CDR3 is TGTGCCAGCACCTCGAACACTGAAGCTTTCTTT. Encoded protein: CASTSNTEAFF.